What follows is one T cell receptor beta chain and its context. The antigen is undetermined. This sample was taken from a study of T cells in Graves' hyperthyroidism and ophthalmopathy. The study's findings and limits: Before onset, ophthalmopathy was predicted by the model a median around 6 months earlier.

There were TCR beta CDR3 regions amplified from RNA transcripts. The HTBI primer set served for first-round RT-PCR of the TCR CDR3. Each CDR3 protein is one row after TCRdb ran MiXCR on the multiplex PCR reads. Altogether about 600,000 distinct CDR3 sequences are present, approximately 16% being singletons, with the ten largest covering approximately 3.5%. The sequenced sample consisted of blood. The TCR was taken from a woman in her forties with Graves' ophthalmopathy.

The CDR3 nucleotides are TGTGCCAGCAGTTTGGAGCACCAAGAGACCCAGTACTTC. Translated, it gives CASSLEHQETQYF. V usage is TRBV27 and J usage is TRBJ2-5; no clear D. Looked up from germline, CDR1 is MNHEY and CDR2 is SMNVEV (reference sequence). CDR3 size: 13 residues. Between the trimmed V and J ends, which lost 3 bases and 0 bases, there was a span of 5 bases.